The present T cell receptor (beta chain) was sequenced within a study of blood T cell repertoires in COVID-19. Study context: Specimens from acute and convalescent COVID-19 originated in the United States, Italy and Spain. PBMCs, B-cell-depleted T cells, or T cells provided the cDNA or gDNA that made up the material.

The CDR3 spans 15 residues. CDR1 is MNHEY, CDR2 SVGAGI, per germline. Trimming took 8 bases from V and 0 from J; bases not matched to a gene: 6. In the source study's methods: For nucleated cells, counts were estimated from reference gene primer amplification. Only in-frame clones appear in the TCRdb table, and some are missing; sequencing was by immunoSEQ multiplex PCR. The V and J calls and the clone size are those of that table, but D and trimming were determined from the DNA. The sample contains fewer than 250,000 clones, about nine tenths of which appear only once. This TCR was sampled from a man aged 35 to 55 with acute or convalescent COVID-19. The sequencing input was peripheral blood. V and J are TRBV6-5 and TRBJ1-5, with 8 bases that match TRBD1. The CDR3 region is CASWGTGVSNQPQHF. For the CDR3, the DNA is TGTGCCAGCTGGGGGACAGGAGTTAGCAATCAGCCCCAGCATTTT.